The present entry profiles one TCR beta chain with its context. The data stem from a study of blood T cell repertoires in COVID-19. As for the study in general: Acute and convalescent COVID-19 samples came from the United States, Italy and Spain.

Trimming removed 5 bases from V and 4 bases from J, with 5 bases in between. Germline V CDR1 and CDR2: SNHLY, FYNNEI. The CDR3 consists of 11 residues. TCRdb's copy holds only in-frame clones and misses some; the assay was immunoSEQ multiplex PCR. The table records about 270,000 clones, less than 95% of them present only once. This receptor was obtained from a man aged 40-55 years who had been exposed to COVID-19. The chain joins TRBV2 to TRBJ1-2; D gene unclear. The material sequenced was PBMCs or T cells enriched from blood (not recorded which). The CDR3 region has the DNA TGTGCCAGCAGTAAACTCTATGGCTACACCTTC. This codes for CASSKLYGYTF.